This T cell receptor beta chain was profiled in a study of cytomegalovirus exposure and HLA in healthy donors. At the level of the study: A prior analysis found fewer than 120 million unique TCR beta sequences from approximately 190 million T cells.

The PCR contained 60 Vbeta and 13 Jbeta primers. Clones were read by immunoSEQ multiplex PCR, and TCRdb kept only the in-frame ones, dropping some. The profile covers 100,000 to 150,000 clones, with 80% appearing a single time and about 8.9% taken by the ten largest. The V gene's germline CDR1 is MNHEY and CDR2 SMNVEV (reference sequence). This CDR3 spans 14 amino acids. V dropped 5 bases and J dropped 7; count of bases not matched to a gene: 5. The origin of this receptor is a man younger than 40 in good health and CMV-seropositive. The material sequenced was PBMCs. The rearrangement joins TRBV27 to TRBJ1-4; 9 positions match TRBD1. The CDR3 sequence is CASSATGGFEKLFF. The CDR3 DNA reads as TGTGCCAGCAGTGCTACAGGGGGCTTTGAAAAACTGTTTTTT.